This entry lists 25 T cell receptor beta chains sequenced from one sample in a study of T cells after yellow fever vaccination. TCRdb called the 5' RACE reads again in MiXCR, with one record for every CDR3 protein. The sample shows 300,000 to 400,000 distinct CDR3 sequences, more than 8.5% of them seen only once. The sequences come from PBMCs, collected on the day of the first yellow fever vaccination. The receptors stem from a man in his late teens or twenties who received the YFV17D yellow fever vaccine.

The chain joins TRBV12-3 or TRBV12-4 to TRBJ2-5; unclear D gene. The CDR3 has 14 amino acids. Deletions cut 3 bases from V and 1 base from J, with 9 bases between. CDR3 amino acids: CASSFWGLQETQYF. The CDR3 nucleotides read TGTGCCAGCAGTTTCTGGGGTCTCCAAGAGACCCAGTACTTC.

The sample holds a few counts of this clonotype. The rearrangement uses TRBV11-2 and TRBJ1-6; the D is unclear. Germline assignment: CDR1 SGHAT and CDR2 FQNNGV. V was cut by 5 bases and J by 4 bases, with 9 bases left in between. The CDR3 length is 14 residues. In DNA form, the CDR3 reads TGTGCCAGCAGCCAAGGACGATATAATTCACCCCTCCACTTT. Amino acids: CASSQGRYNSPLHF.

The gene calls are TRBV20-1 and TRBJ2-2; D is unresolved. CDR1 is DFQATT, CDR2 SNEGSKA, per germline (reference sequence). Trimming cost V 5 bases and J 9 bases, with 10 bases left between them. This CDR3 region has 11 residues. The CDR3 sequence is CSAPDGRELFF. In DNA form, the CDR3 reads TGCAGTGCTCCCGACGGTCGGGAGCTGTTTTTT.

The table lists this clonotype with a few counts. The chain links TRBV4-1 to TRBJ2-7, with D possibly matching TRBD2 (6 bases). The V and J ends lost 6 bases and 2 bases respectively, with 14 bases between them. The length of the CDR3 is 14 residues. Germline CDR1 MGHRA, CDR2 YSYEKL. CDR3: CASSKEGRAYEQYF. CDR3 coding DNA: TGCGCCAGCAGTAAGGAGGGCAGGGCCTACGAGCAGTACTTC.

A few counts support this clonotype. This chain uses TRBV12-5 with TRBJ2-3; no clear D gene. Germline CDR1 reads LGHNT; CDR2 reads FRNRAP. The CDR3 contains 11 residues. The ends were cut back, 6 bases at V and 6 bases at J, with 7 bases in the middle. The CDR3 protein is CASGLWDTQYF. CDR3 nucleotides: TGTGCTAGTGGGTTGTGGGATACGCAGTATTTT.

This clonotype has more than one count but fewer than ten. This chain connects TRBV11-2 to TRBJ2-2; 14 nucleotides line up with TRBD2. The germline V gene encodes CDR1 SGHAT and CDR2 FQNNGV. There are 19 residues in the CDR3. Unmatched junction bases numbered 6, after V lost 3 bases and J lost 0 bases. The DNA of the CDR3 is TGTGCCAGCAGCTTGTGGACTAGCGGGGGGCTCGCGAACACCGGGGAGCTGTTTTTT. The encoded protein is CASSLWTSGGLANTGELFF.

This clonotype was detected a few times. The chain joins TRBV5-1 to TRBJ1-1; 7 nucleotides match TRBD1. Germline assignment: CDR1 SGHRS and CDR2 YFSETQ. This CDR3 contains 17 residues. V shed 4 bases, J shed 0 bases, and the junction held 12 bases outside the gene matches. CDR3 residues: CASSTVAGTGVNTEAFF. In DNA form, the CDR3 reads TGCGCCAGCAGCACGGTTGCCGGAACAGGGGTGAACACTGAAGCTTTCTTT.

CDR3 sequence (DNA): TGTGCCAGCAGCTTGCGGGGGACAGGGGAGGAGACCCAGTACTTC. Protein sequence: CASSLRGTGEETQYF. V usage is TRBV7-7 and J usage is TRBJ2-5, with 10 positions matching TRBD1. The CDR3 covers 15 residues. The germline CDR1 and CDR2 sequences are SSHAT and FNYEAQ (reference sequence). V was clipped by 3 bases and J by 5 bases; unmatched bases: 6.

This clonotype has a handful of counts. The chain has TRBV7-2 and TRBJ2-1; 7 bases are a match to TRBD2. The germline V gene encodes CDR1 SGHTA and CDR2 FQGNSA. CDR3 length equals 14 residues. V was clipped by 6 bases and J by 7 bases; unmatched bases: 9. The CDR3 is CASSQAGRGNEQFF. CDR3 bases: TGTGCCAGCAGTCAAGCGGGGAGGGGTAATGAGCAGTTCTTC.

The rearrangement links TRBV6-2 or TRBV6-3 to TRBJ2-2, with TRBD2 as a possible D gene (6 bases). Between the trimmed V and J ends, which lost 0 bases and 1 base, there was a span of 18 bases. Germline CDR1 reads MNHEY; CDR2 reads SVGEGT. This CDR3 spans 19 amino acids. The CDR3 DNA follows: TGTGCCAGCAGTTACTCTATCCTTGGACTACGACAGAACACCGGGGAGCTGTTTTTT. Translation: CASSYSILGLRQNTGELFF.

The V gene is TRBV18, the J gene TRBJ1-5, with TRBD1 identical over 8 bases. The CDR3 sequence is 14 residues long. Per germline, CDR1 KGHSH and CDR2 LQKENI. Unmatched junction bases numbered 7, after V lost 5 bases and J lost 7 bases. The CDR3 DNA reads as TGTGCCAGCTCAATGGACAGGGCGGGACAGCCCCAGCATTTT. It yields the protein CASSMDRAGQPQHF. The full variable domain, its missing parts supplied by reference TRBV18 and TRBJ1-5, is NAGVMQNPRHLVRRRGQEARLRCSPMKGHSHVYWYRQLPEEGLKFMVYLQKENIIDESGMPKERFSAEFPKEGPSILRIQQVVRGDSAAYFCASSMDRAGQPQHFGDGTRLSIL.

This sequence joins TRBV18 and TRBJ2-4; the match to TRBD1 covers 10 bases. Per the germline V gene, CDR1 is KGHSH and CDR2 is LQKENI. The CDR3 runs to 16 residues. The V and J ends lost 6 bases and 6 bases, in that order; junction bases with no gene match: 11. The CDR3 region has the DNA TGTGCCAGCTCCGTTACCGGGACAGGGGAGGGAAACATTCAGTACTTC. Translation: CASSVTGTGEGNIQYF.

The chain joins TRBV6-5 to TRBJ2-1; the match to TRBD1 covers 9 bases. V gave up 0 bases and J gave up 6 bases; unmatched junction bases: 3. Germline V gene data show CDR1 as MNHEY and CDR2 as SVGAGI. The CDR3 runs 15 residues. In DNA form, the CDR3 reads TGTGCCAGCAGTTACTCACAGACAGGGGGCAATGAGCAGTTCTTC. This codes for CASSYSQTGGNEQFF.

This clonotype was seen a handful of times. The chain couples TRBV27 to TRBJ1-2, with D possibly TRBD1 on 6 matching bases. Germline CDR1 MNHEY, CDR2 SMNVEV (reference sequence). This CDR3 has 11 residues. Deletions cut 9 bases from V and 8 bases from J, with 13 bases between. The CDR3 DNA sequence: TGTGCCAGTAGTACAGGGACGGGCTACACCTTC. Encoded protein: CASSTGTGYTF.

This clonotype was counted only a few times. This sequence joins TRBV6-1 and TRBJ1-1, with 8 positions matching TRBD1. V shed 6 bases, J shed 1 base, and the junction held 4 bases outside the gene matches. This CDR3 comprises 14 residues. The V gene's germline CDR1 is MNHNS and CDR2 SASEGT. The CDR3 DNA follows: TGTGCCAGCAGACGCGGGACAGGGAACACTGAAGCTTTCTTT. It encodes CASRRGTGNTEAFF.

This rearrangement joins TRBV6-5 to TRBJ2-3, with D possibly being TRBD1 (5 bases). V lost 0 bases and J lost 2, with 15 bases in between. The CDR3 covers 17 residues. Germline V CDR1 and CDR2: MNHEY, SVGAGI. CDR3 amino acids: CASSYSIGAVDTDTQYF. The CDR3 region has the DNA TGTGCCAGCAGTTACTCGATTGGGGCAGTAGACACAGATACGCAGTATTTT.

The chain couples TRBV4-1 to TRBJ2-3; no reliable D call. V lost 4 bases to trimming and J lost 3 bases, with 17 bases between them. Germline loops: CDR1 MGHRA, CDR2 YSYEKL. The CDR3 is made up of 16 amino acids. CDR3 DNA: TGCGCCAGCAGCCTCCGGCCCCGCGGAAGTACAGATACGCAGTATTTT. This sequence encodes CASSLRPRGSTDTQYF.

This clonotype was recorded many times. At one end the junction does not follow the germline gene, possibly because of a read error. This chain uses TRBV5-1 with TRBJ2-3; D is perhaps TRBD1 (7 bases). CDR3 length: 13 residues. Per the germline V gene, CDR1 is SGHRS and CDR2 is YFSETQ. The CDR3 nucleotides are TGTGCCAGCAGGGGGGAGGGCACAGATACGCAGTATTTT. Translation gives CASRGEGTDTQYF.

The table lists this clonotype with many counts. V is TRBV6-2 or TRBV6-3 and J is TRBJ2-7; D is perhaps TRBD2 (5 bases). V was trimmed by 2 bases and J by 3 bases, leaving 8 bases between them. The CDR3 extends over 13 amino acids. The germline CDR1 and CDR2 sequences are MNHEY and SVGEGT. As DNA, the CDR3 is TGTGCCAGCAGTTACATGGGAGACTACGAGCAGTACGTC. It specifies CASSYMGDYEQYV.

This clonotype was picked up many times. V and J are TRBV3-1 and TRBJ2-5, with D perhaps being TRBD1 or TRBD2 (6 bases each). The CDR3 sequence is 14 residues long. V was trimmed by 2 bases and J by 6 bases, leaving 13 bases between them. CDR1 and CDR2 (germline): LGHDT, YNNKEL (reference sequence). This CDR3 reads CASSQRGPLKTQYF. In DNA form, the CDR3 reads TGTGCCAGCAGCCAACGGGGGCCTCTGAAGACCCAGTACTTC.

The chain combines TRBV9 with TRBJ2-3, with 9 bases fitting TRBD1. Germline V lookup: CDR1 SGDLS, CDR2 YYNGEE. This CDR3 has 17 amino acids. With 3 bases clipped from V and 3 bases from J, the junction kept 11 bases outside the gene matches. CDR3 sequence: CASSAMTGGFGTDTQYF. CDR3 coding DNA: TGTGCCAGCAGCGCGATGACAGGGGGGTTCGGAACAGATACGCAGTATTTT.

This clonotype was counted between two and nine times. The genes are TRBV20-1 and TRBJ1-1; perhaps TRBD1 as D (5 bases). The CDR3 has 12 residues. V gave up 0 bases and J gave up 8 bases, with 10 bases separating them. Germline assignment: CDR1 DFQATT and CDR2 SNEGSKA (reference sequence). The CDR3 coding sequence is TGCAGTGCTAGAGAGATAGGACACGAAGCTTTCTTT. Translation gives CSAREIGHEAFF.

This chain uses TRBV6-2 or TRBV6-3 with TRBJ2-4; 9 positions agree with TRBD2. CDR1 is MNHEY, CDR2 SVGEGT, per germline. The CDR3 spans 17 residues. J lost 8 bases, V lost 6 bases, and 17 bases had no gene match. CDR3 sequence (DNA): TGTGCCAGCAGCCGAGGGGGAGCGGGGGGTAGAGAAGACATTCAGTACTTC. This translates into CASSRGGAGGREDIQYF.

This chain connects TRBV12-3 or TRBV12-4 to TRBJ1-1; D not certain. The CDR3 consists of 14 residues. Trimming stripped 3 bases from V and 4 bases from J, with 12 bases between. CDR3 DNA: TGTGCCAGCAGTTTGGGTACTTTGAGCACTGAAGCTTTCTTT. Translation gives CASSLGTLSTEAFF.

This chain uses TRBV4-1 with TRBJ2-5; the match to TRBD1 covers 7 bases. Germline CDR1 reads MGHRA; CDR2 reads YSYEKL. The CDR3 has 17 amino acids. V was clipped by 1 base and J by 3 bases; unmatched bases: 11. Here the CDR3 reads CASSQVLGGGLEETQYF. The CDR3, as DNA: TGCGCCAGCAGCCAAGTCTTAGGGGGCGGGTTGGAAGAGACCCAGTACTTC.